Following are 15 T cell receptor beta chains from one sample sequenced in a study of cytomegalovirus exposure and HLA in healthy donors. 60 Vbeta and 13 Jbeta primers were used in PCR. Using immunoSEQ multiplex PCR, the repertoire was profiled, and TCRdb retains in-frame clones only, with some absent. The sample carries roughly 180,000 clones, roughly 85% recorded once. The sequencing sample was made of PBMCs. Receptor source: a boy aged 2 to 10 in good health and CMV-seronegative.

The chain couples TRBV10-1 to TRBJ2-1; 7 bases are a match to TRBD2. The ends lost 6 bases at V and 7 bases at J; junction bases unmatched: 9. CDR1 and CDR2 (germline): WNHNN, SYGVQD (reference sequence). This CDR3 has 14 residues. The CDR3 DNA follows: TGCGCCAGCAGCGTGCGGGAGAGGAGGAATGAGCAGTTCTTC. This encodes CASSVRERRNEQFF.

The chain has TRBV5-1 and TRBJ2-3, with D possibly TRBD2 on 6 matching bases. Trimming left V 1 base short and J 4 bases short, with 7 bases between. The CDR3 length is 13 residues. CDR1 is SGHRS, CDR2 YFSETQ, per germline. The CDR3 nucleotides read TGCGCCAGCAGCTTGCGGGAGTCAGATACGCAGTATTTT. Its translation: CASSLRESDTQYF.

The gene calls are TRBV5-4 and TRBJ1-1, with TRBD1 as a possible D gene (6 bases). Per the germline V gene, CDR1 is SGHNT and CDR2 is YYREEE (reference sequence). V was cut by 10 bases and J by 5 bases, with 12 bases left in between. The CDR3 has 11 amino acids. The CDR3 nucleotides are TGTGCCTCCGAGGGGGAGACTGAAGCTTTCTTT. It specifies CASEGETEAFF.

This chain uses TRBV25-1 with TRBJ1-6; TRBD1 matches 8 bases. CDR3 length: 18 amino acids. The V segment lost 10 bases and the J segment 3 bases; nucleotides outside the gene matches: 17. Germline V gene sequence: CDR1 MGHDK, CDR2 SYGVNS. CDR3 protein: CAILFYGRGLLYNSPLHF. CDR3 DNA sequence: TGTGCCATCTTGTTTTACGGCAGGGGGCTTCTCTATAATTCACCCCTCCACTTT.

The chain uses TRBV9 and TRBJ2-5, with TRBD1 matching 7 bases. The CDR3 spans 15 residues. The germline V gene has CDR1 SGDLS and CDR2 YYNGEE. With 0 bases clipped from V and 4 bases from J, the junction kept 6 bases outside the gene matches. In nucleotides, the CDR3 is TGTGCCAGCAGCGTAGAAATCAGGGGGAGAGAGACCCAGTACTTC. As protein: CASSVEIRGRETQYF. Drawing the rest from reference TRBV9 and TRBJ2-5, the complete variable domain is DSGVTQTPKHLITATGQRVTLRCSPRSGDLSVYWYQQSLDQGLQFLIQYYNGEERAKGNILERFSAQQFPDLHSELNLSSLELGDSALYFCASSVEIRGRETQYFGPGTRLLVL.

This sequence joins TRBV5-4 and TRBJ2-7; 12 bases are shared with TRBD2. The CDR3 is 19 residues long. Germline V gene lookup returns CDR1 SGHNT and CDR2 YYREEE (reference sequence). After removal of 0 bases from V and 6 bases from J, the junction contained 16 bases not matched to a gene. In DNA form, the CDR3 reads TGTGCCAGCAGCTTGGGGACTAGCGGGAACTGGGGGAGAGGGAGCGAGCAGTACTTC. It translates to CASSLGTSGNWGRGSEQYF.

The chain employs TRBV19 and TRBJ2-7; D possibly corresponds to TRBD1 (5 bases). V was cut by 7 bases and J by 0 bases, with 10 bases left in between. This CDR3 spans 13 amino acids. Germline V gene data show CDR1 as LNHDA and CDR2 as SQIVND (reference sequence). CDR3 in DNA: TGTGCCAGTACTACACAGGACTCCTACGAGCAGTACTTC. As protein: CASTTQDSYEQYF. The variable domain in full, completed from reference TRBV19 and TRBJ2-7, reads DGGITQSPKYLFRKEGQNVTLSCEQNLNHDAMYWYRQDPGQGLRLIYYSQIVNDFQKGDIAEGYSVSREKKESFPLTVTSAQKNPTAFYLCASTTQDSYEQYFGPGTRLTVT.

V usage is TRBV27 and J usage is TRBJ1-4, with no clear D. This CDR3 has 14 residues. The V end lost 2 bases, the J end lost 8 bases, and 12 bases lay between the germline ends. The germline CDR1 and CDR2 sequences are MNHEY and SMNVEV (reference sequence). CDR3: CASSLRPRLEKLFF. The DNA of the CDR3 is TGTGCCAGCAGTTTACGACCTAGGCTGGAAAAACTGTTTTTT.

This chain links TRBV6-4 with TRBJ1-6; the match to TRBD1 covers 8 bases. The CDR3 is 17 amino acids. The junction had 8 bases not matched to a gene; V was cut back by 0 bases and J by 7 bases. Germline assignment: CDR1 MRHNA and CDR2 SNTAGT. The CDR3 sequence: CASSDSEWTGTNSPLHF. The CDR3 DNA reads TGTGCCAGCAGTGACTCCGAATGGACAGGGACCAATTCACCCCTCCACTTT.

The V and J genes are TRBV30 and TRBJ1-1; D unclear. The CDR3 has 14 residues. The germline gives CDR1 GTSNPN, CDR2 SVGIG (reference sequence). V shed 0 bases and J shed 0 bases, with 8 bases lying between them. The CDR3 nucleotides read TGTGCCTGGAGTGTATTTTCCATGAACACTGAAGCTTTCTTT. Amino acid sequence: CAWSVFSMNTEAFF.

V gene TRBV6-5 combines with J gene TRBJ1-6; 7 positions match TRBD1. Germline V gene lookup returns CDR1 MNHEY and CDR2 SVGAGI. This CDR3 comprises 14 residues. J was trimmed by 6 bases and V by 6 bases; bases with no gene match: 5. DNA of the CDR3: TGTGCCAGCAGAACGACAGGGAGTAATTCACCCCTCCACTTT. As protein: CASRTTGSNSPLHF.

The V call is TRBV28, the J call TRBJ1-5; D perhaps matches TRBD1 (6 bases). The CDR3 spans 16 residues. The V gene's germline CDR1 is MDHEN and CDR2 SYDVKM. V was cut by 3 bases and J by 1 base, with 13 bases left in between. This CDR3 reads CASSLTQGTSNQPQHF. Here the CDR3 DNA reads TGTGCCAGCAGTTTGACACAGGGTACGAGCAATCAGCCCCAGCATTTT.

The genes are TRBV28 and TRBJ1-5, with 7 bases lining up with TRBD1. The CDR3 has 17 residues. V shed 5 bases and J 0 bases; nucleotides not matched to a gene: 10. The germline V gene has CDR1 MDHEN and CDR2 SYDVKM. CDR3 residues: CASSPRGLRHSNQPQHF. The CDR3 DNA follows: TGTGCCAGCAGTCCGAGGGGGCTAAGGCATAGCAATCAGCCCCAGCATTTT.

The chain uses TRBV19 and TRBJ2-3; 11 bases align to TRBD2. The CDR3 spans 15 residues. Trimming took 7 bases from V and 0 from J; bases not matched to a gene: 3. Germline V gene lookup returns CDR1 LNHDA and CDR2 SQIVND (reference sequence). The CDR3 sequence: CASIASGRSTDTQYF. CDR3 nucleotides: TGTGCCAGTATTGCTAGCGGGAGGAGCACAGATACGCAGTATTTT.

The chain combines TRBV6-5 with TRBJ2-7; possible D gene TRBD2, 5 bases. V gave up 6 bases and J gave up 3 bases, with 12 bases separating them. This CDR3 is built from 13 residues. The V gene's germline CDR1 is MNHEY and CDR2 SVGAGI. In DNA, the CDR3 is TGTGCCAGCAGCCAGGAGGCCATCTACGAGCAGTACGTC. As protein: CASSQEAIYEQYV.